Listed below are T cell receptor beta chains from one sample, sequenced in a study of blood T cell repertoires in COVID-19. Sequenced by immunoSEQ multiplex PCR; TCRdb stores in-frame clones only, minus some. This sample has about 160,000 clones, with approximately 85% found just once. The specimen sequenced was peripheral blood. The receptor set was obtained from a middle-aged man with acute or convalescent COVID-19. The CDR3 runs from the conserved cysteine through the conserved F or W.

V,J,CDR3
TRBV2,TRBJ2-2,CASRATATGELFF
TRBV2,TRBJ1-2,CASSEAQYNYGYTF
TRBV19,TRBJ2-7,CASSIGGYEQYF
TRBV2,TRBJ2-1,CASSESMLAGGRNEQFF
TRBV5-6,TRBJ2-3,CASSTGTDTQYF
TRBV5-1,TRBJ1-1,CASSPGQGAMNTEAFF
TRBV5-4,TRBJ2-7,CASSPPGTGIPYEQYF
TRBV19,TRBJ1-1,CASSPGTFDTEAFF
TRBV4-3,TRBJ1-3,CASSQERGSGNTIYF
TRBV27,TRBJ1-5,CASSYGQGSQPQHF
TRBV10-2,TRBJ1-2,CASSETAYGYTF
TRBV30,TRBJ1-1,CAGSENTEAFF
TRBV5-4,TRBJ2-3,CASRSRAGPTDTQYF
TRBV24-1,TRBJ1-2,CATSDPTANYGYTF
TRBV6-6,TRBJ2-3,CASSYSSSSDTQYF
TRBV6-2/TRBV6-3,TRBJ2-3,CASSYFGGLTDTQYF
TRBV2,TRBJ1-5,CASSGTGGPDQPQHF
TRBV28,TRBJ1-1,CASSLESGTGGVAFF